A single sample gave rise to the 18 T cell receptor beta chains below, sequenced in a study of T-cell memory formation after mild COVID-19. TCRdb used MiXCR to reprocess the 5' RACE reads, holding one entry per CDR3 protein. The sample lists more than 200,000 distinct CDR3 sequences, about a sixth occurring once. Sequenced input: PBMCs or a T cell subset sorted from them (not recorded which). The origin of the receptors is a man younger than 35 who had mild COVID-19 (a few samples of this study predate the infection). Cell type and time point are not known.

V and J are TRBV10-2 and TRBJ2-3; TRBD2 matches 7 bases. The V segment lost 5 bases and the J segment 2 bases; nucleotides outside the gene matches: 7. The CDR3 has 15 amino acids. Germline CDR1 WSHSY, CDR2 SAAADI. The CDR3 reads CASSRTRGYTDTQYF. In nucleotides, the CDR3 is TGCGCCAGCAGTCGGACTAGGGGCTACACAGATACGCAGTATTTT.

This chain's CDR3 is CASSLGWSSTDTQYF. The CDR3 DNA follows: TGTGCCAGCAGCTTAGGGTGGAGTTCAACAGATACGCAGTATTTT. The rearrangement links TRBV11-2 to TRBJ2-3, with D unresolved. Germline CDR1 is SGHAT and CDR2 is FQNNGV. With 1 base removed from V and 3 bases from J, the gap between germline ends came to 11 bases. The CDR3 contains 15 residues.

The chain is built from TRBV6-1 and TRBJ1-1, with a tentative D call TRBD1 (6 bases). Germline V gene lookup returns CDR1 MNHNS and CDR2 SASEGT. The CDR3 spans 13 residues. V was trimmed by 6 bases and J by 1 base, leaving 9 bases between them. CDR3 in DNA: TGTGCCAGCAGCGAGACAGGGAACACTGAAGCTTTCTTT. Its protein is CASSETGNTEAFF.

This clonotype was seen more than once but under ten times. The rearrangement uses TRBV5-1 and TRBJ1-6, with D perhaps TRBD1 (6 bases). This CDR3 spans 14 amino acids. V lost 2 bases, J lost 8 bases, and 11 bases lay in between. From germline, CDR1 is SGHRS and CDR2 YFSETQ. CDR3 bases: TGCGCCAGCAGCTTCACAGGGAAGGATTCACCCCTCCACTTT. Its translation is CASSFTGKDSPLHF.

This clonotype was seen a few times. The V gene is TRBV20-1, the J gene TRBJ1-1, with unresolved D. Per the germline V gene, CDR1 is DFQATT and CDR2 is SNEGSKA (reference sequence). The CDR3 loop spans 15 amino acids. The ends were cut back, 0 bases at V and 2 bases at J, with 13 bases in the middle. This CDR3 reads CSARDSGQINTEAFF. In DNA form, the CDR3 reads TGCAGTGCTAGAGATTCCGGGCAGATTAACACTGAAGCTTTCTTT.

J is TRBJ2-2 and V is TRBV11-3; D might be TRBD1 (6 bases). V lost 6 bases to trimming and J lost 7 bases, with 12 bases between them. In germline, CDR1 is SGHNT, CDR2 YENEEA. The CDR3 sequence is 13 residues long. The CDR3 nucleotides read TGTGCCAGCAGTCAACAGGGCTTCGGGGAGCTGTTTTTT. Translating gives CASSQQGFGELFF.

CDR3 loop: CASSQRDSYYNEQFF. In nucleotides, the CDR3 is TGTGCCAGCAGCCAGCGGGACAGCTACTACAATGAGCAGTTCTTC. This rearrangement joins TRBV3-1 to TRBJ2-1; a possible D gene is TRBD1 (7 bases). The CDR3 contains 15 residues. Trimming shortened V by 3 bases and J by 3 bases, and 12 bases separated the two germline ends. Germline V gene lookup returns CDR1 LGHDT and CDR2 YNNKEL (reference sequence).

The chain uses TRBV5-1 and TRBJ2-2; D might be TRBD2 (6 bases). There are 15 residues in the CDR3. The ends were cut back, 6 bases at V and 4 bases at J, with 16 bases in the middle. Germline V lookup: CDR1 SGHRS, CDR2 YFSETQ. CDR3 bases: TGCGCCAGCACCCCGTGGGGGGTCTCCACCGGGGAGCTGTTTTTT. Translated: CASTPWGVSTGELFF.

The chain combines TRBV12-3 or TRBV12-4 with TRBJ2-5; perhaps TRBD1 as D (7 bases). Trimming left V 5 bases short and J 4 bases short, with 17 bases between. The CDR3 covers 15 residues. The CDR3 region has the DNA TGTGCCAGCAGTCCCTTGGGGCAGGGGGGAGAGACCCAGTACTTC. It specifies CASSPLGQGGETQYF.

This clonotype was found a few times. The chain carries TRBV5-6 and TRBJ2-7; 9 bases agree with TRBD1. Trimming took 1 base from V and 2 from J; bases not matched to a gene: 7. In germline, CDR1 is SGHDT, CDR2 YYEEEE. This CDR3 has 16 residues. The CDR3 region has the DNA TGTGCCAGCAGCTTGCGGTACAGGGGGCGCGCCTACGAGCAGTACGTC. The encoded protein is CASSLRYRGRAYEQYV.

This clonotype was counted only a few times. This chain joins TRBV5-1 and TRBJ1-4; possible D gene TRBD1, 6 bases. V was shortened by 2 bases and J by 8 bases, with 10 bases between the two germline ends. The CDR3 extends over 13 amino acids. Germline CDR1 is SGHRS and CDR2 is YFSETQ. The CDR3: CASSFGQLEKLFF. The DNA for the CDR3 is TGCGCCAGCAGCTTCGGACAGCTAGAAAAACTGTTTTTT.

This clonotype was picked up many times. The rearrangement links TRBV7-3 to TRBJ2-4; D not resolved. V was trimmed by 1 base and J by 6 bases, leaving 19 bases between them. The CDR3 runs to 17 residues. CDR1 and CDR2 (germline): SGHTA, FQGTGA. CDR3 in DNA: TGTGCCAGCAGCTTAAACGCGGCAGAAGGGCCCCTAAACATTCAGTACTTC. This encodes CASSLNAAEGPLNIQYF.

This clonotype was found a few times. The chain couples TRBV6-5 to TRBJ1-1, with TRBD1 matching over 7 bases. V shed 2 bases, J shed 10 bases, and the junction held 10 bases outside the gene matches. The CDR3 is 14 residues long. In germline, CDR1 is MNHEY, CDR2 SVGAGI. CDR3 amino acids: CASSYNRGAGIAFF. CDR3 sequence (DNA): TGTGCCAGCAGTTACAACAGGGGAGCAGGGATAGCTTTCTTT.

This clonotype was seen a few times. Here the CDR3 reads CASSFRASGANVLTF. CDR3 coding DNA: TGCGCCAGCAGCTTCAGGGCCTCTGGGGCCAACGTCCTGACTTTC. V gene TRBV5-1 combines with J gene TRBJ2-6; tentatively, D is TRBD1 (5 bases). Trimming removed 2 bases from V and 0 bases from J, with 6 bases in between. Germline V gene lookup returns CDR1 SGHRS and CDR2 YFSETQ. There are 15 residues in the CDR3.

The chain is built from TRBV29-1 and TRBJ1-3, with D hard to call. Germline V gene data show CDR1 as SQVTM and CDR2 as ANQGSEA. This CDR3 has 11 amino acids. V lost 4 bases, J lost 6 bases, and 7 bases lay in between. CDR3: CSVGKENTIYF. The DNA for the CDR3 is TGCAGCGTTGGGAAGGAAAACACCATATATTTT.

This chain connects TRBV10-3 to TRBJ1-6; 7 bases agree with TRBD1. This CDR3 region has 14 residues. V was clipped by 8 bases and J by 7 bases; unmatched bases: 8. Germline V gene sequence: CDR1 ENHRY, CDR2 SYGVKD. This CDR3 reads CAISRDSQNSPLHF. CDR3 nucleotides: TGTGCCATCTCAAGGGACAGCCAAAATTCACCCCTCCACTTT.

This chain joins TRBV6-5 and TRBJ1-2; no clear D gene. Germline assignment: CDR1 MNHEY and CDR2 SVGAGI. The CDR3 contains 12 residues. The V and J ends lost 4 bases and 8 bases respectively, with 11 bases between them. CDR3 region: CASSFPRGGYTF. CDR3 nucleotides: TGTGCCAGCAGTTTCCCCCGTGGAGGCTACACCTTC.

The chain has TRBV7-2 and TRBJ1-2; D unresolved. V gave up 8 bases and J gave up 3 bases, with 13 bases separating them. The germline gives CDR1 SGHTA, CDR2 FQGNSA. The CDR3 covers 13 residues. The CDR3 nucleotides read TGTGCCAGCTCGACAATGCCGGACTATGGCTACACCTTC. Translation gives CASSTMPDYGYTF. The variable domain in full, with the rest retrieved from reference TRBV7-2 and TRBJ1-2, is GAGVSQSPSNKVTEKGKDVELRCDPISGHTALYWYRQSLGQGLEFLIYFQGNSAPDKSGLPSDRFSAERTGGSVSTLTIQRTQQEDSAVYLCASSTMPDYGYTFGSGTRLTVV.